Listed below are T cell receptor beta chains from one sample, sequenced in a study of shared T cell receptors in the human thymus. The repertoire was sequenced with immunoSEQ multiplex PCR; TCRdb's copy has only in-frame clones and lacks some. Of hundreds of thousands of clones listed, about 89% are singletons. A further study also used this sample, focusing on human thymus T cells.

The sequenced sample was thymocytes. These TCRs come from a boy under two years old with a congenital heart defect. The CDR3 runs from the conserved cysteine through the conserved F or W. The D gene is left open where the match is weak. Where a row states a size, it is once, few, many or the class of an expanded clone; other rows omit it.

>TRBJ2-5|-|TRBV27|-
CASSFLKGSRLETQYF
TGTGCCAGCAGTTTTCTTAAAGGGAGTCGTCTGGAGACCCAGTACTTC
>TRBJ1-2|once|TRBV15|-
CATSSGRALANYGYTF
TGTGCCACCAGCAGCGGCAGGGCCCTAGCTAACTATGGCTACACCTTC
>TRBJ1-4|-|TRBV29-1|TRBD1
CSVGTGSEKLFF
TGCAGCGTAGGGACAGGGAGCGAAAAACTGTTTTTT
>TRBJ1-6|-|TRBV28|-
CASKTFGALSYNSPLHF
TGTGCCAGCAAAACCTTTGGGGCCCTCTCCTATAATTCACCCCTCCACTTT
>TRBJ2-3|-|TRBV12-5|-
CASGLYSITGTERPTSTDTQYF
TGTGCTAGTGGTTTGTACTCGATAACCGGAACAGAGAGACCTACTAGCACAGATACGCAGTATTTT
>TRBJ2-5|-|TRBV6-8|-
CASSSVQETQYF
TGTGCCAGCAGTTCGGTACAAGAGACCCAGTACTTC
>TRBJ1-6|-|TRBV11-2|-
CASRGGLEDGGRNSPLHF
TGTGCCAGCAGGGGGGGGCTTGAAGATGGGGGTCGGAATTCACCCCTCCACTTT
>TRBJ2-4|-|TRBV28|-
CARWRGGDIKNIQYF
TGTGCCCGTTGGAGGGGGGGGGACATAAAAAACATTCAGTACTTC
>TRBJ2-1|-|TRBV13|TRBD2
CASSLGYHSGGEQFF
TGTGCCAGCAGCTTAGGCTATCATAGCGGGGGCGAGCAGTTCTTC
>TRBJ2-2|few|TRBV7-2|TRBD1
CASSAGGDDTGELFF
TGTGCCAGCAGCGCAGGGGGCGATGACACCGGGGAGCTGTTTTTT
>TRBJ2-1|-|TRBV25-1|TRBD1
CASSRPGQGQFDNEQFF
TGTGCCAGCAGTCGGCCGGGACAGGGGCAATTTGACAATGAGCAGTTCTTC
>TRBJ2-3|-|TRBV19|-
CASKFTVSTDTQYF
TGTGCCAGTAAGTTCACGGTTAGCACAGATACGCAGTATTTT
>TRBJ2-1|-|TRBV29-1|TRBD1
CSARRARGQNEQFF
TGCAGCGCCCGGCGGGCCAGGGGGCAAAATGAGCAGTTCTTC
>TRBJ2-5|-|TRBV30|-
CAWRTGGPQHF
TGTGCCTGGAGAACGGGGGGCCCGCAACACTTC
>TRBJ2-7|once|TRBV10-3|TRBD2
CAISESPTSGRIPYEQYF
TGTGCCATCAGTGAGTCCCCCACTAGCGGGAGGATCCCCTACGAGCAGTACTTC
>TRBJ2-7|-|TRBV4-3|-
CASSLHATEPYEQYF
TGCGCCAGCAGCCTCCACGCTACAGAACCCTACGAGCAGTACTTC
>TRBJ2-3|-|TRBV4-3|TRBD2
CASSQGASGRGGDTQYF
TGCGCCAGCAGCCAAGGGGCCAGCGGGAGGGGAGGAGATACGCAGTATTTT
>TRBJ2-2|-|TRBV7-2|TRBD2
CASSLEAGANTGELFF
TGTGCCAGCAGCTTAGAAGCGGGGGCGAACACCGGGGAGCTGTTTTTT
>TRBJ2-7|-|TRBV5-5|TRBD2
CASSLDRSGAGGEQYF
TGTGCCAGCAGCTTGGATCGGTCAGGGGCGGGAGGCGAGCAGTACTTC
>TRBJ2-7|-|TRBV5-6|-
CASSLCTLRQNETTYEQYF
TGTGCCAGCAGCTTGTGTACTTTGAGGCAGAATGAGACGACCTACGAGCAGTACTTC
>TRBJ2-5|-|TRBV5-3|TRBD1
CARSLGTGAETQYF
TGTGCCAGAAGCCTCGGGACAGGGGCTGAGACCCAGTACTTC
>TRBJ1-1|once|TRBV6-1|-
CASSALWANTEAFF
TGTGCCAGCAGTGCTTTATGGGCGAACACTGAAGCTTTCTTT
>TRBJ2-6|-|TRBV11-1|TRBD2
CASSGTSGISGANVLTF
TGTGCCAGCAGCGGGACTAGCGGGATCTCTGGGGCCAACGTCCTGACTTTC
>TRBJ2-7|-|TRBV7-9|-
CASSLLNSGREQYF
TGTGCCAGCAGCTTGTTGAATAGCGGTAGGGAGCAGTACTTC
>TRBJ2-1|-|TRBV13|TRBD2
CASSLGLAETSYNEQFF
TGTGCCAGCAGCTTAGGGCTAGCGGAAACCTCCTACAATGAGCAGTTCTTC
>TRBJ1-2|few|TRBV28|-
CASTITGNYGYTF
TGTGCCAGCACCATAACAGGGAACTATGGCTACACCTTC
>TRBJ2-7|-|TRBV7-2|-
CASSLVGLPYEQYF
TGTGCCAGCAGCTTAGTGGGACTCCCTTACGAGCAGTACTTC
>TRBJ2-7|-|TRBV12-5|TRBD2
CASGLVPWTSGSPSSYEQYF
TGTGCTAGTGGTTTGGTACCCTGGACTAGCGGGAGCCCTAGCTCCTACGAGCAGTACTTC
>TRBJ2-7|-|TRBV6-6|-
CASRPKEGGSYEQYF
TGTGCCAGCAGACCTAAAGAAGGAGGGTCCTACGAGCAGTACTTC
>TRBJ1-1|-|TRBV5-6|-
CASSSDPIHREGRDTEAFF
TGTGCCAGCAGCTCCGACCCCATTCACAGGGAAGGTAGAGACACTGAAGCTTTCTTT
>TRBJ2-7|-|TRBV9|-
CASSTNQEDTAYEQYF
TGTGCCAGCAGCACCAACCAGGAGGATACGGCCTACGAGCAGTACTTC
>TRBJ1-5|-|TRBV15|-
CATSTADRRNQPQHF
TGTGCCACCAGCACCGCCGACAGGAGGAATCAGCCCCAGCATTTT
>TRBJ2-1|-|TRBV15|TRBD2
CATSRAQRGGLVNEQFF
TGTGCCACCAGCAGAGCCCAGCGGGGGGGATTAGTCAATGAGCAGTTCTTC
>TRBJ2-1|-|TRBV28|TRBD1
CASNDHSRQGAQNEQFF
TGTGCCAGCAACGACCACTCCAGACAGGGGGCTCAAAATGAGCAGTTCTTC
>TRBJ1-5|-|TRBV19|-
CASSMPGDSNQPQHF
TGTGCCAGTAGTATGCCAGGGGATAGCAATCAGCCCCAGCATTTT
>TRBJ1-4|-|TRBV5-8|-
CASSLTRVSEKLFF
TGTGCCAGCAGCTTAACGCGGGTCTCAGAAAAACTGTTTTTT
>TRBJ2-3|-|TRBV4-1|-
CASSQGGAGDTQYF
TGCGCCAGCAGCCAGGGGGGGGCCGGAGATACGCAGTATTTT
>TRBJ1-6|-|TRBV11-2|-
CASSLQGQSPLHF
TGTGCCAGCAGCTTACAGGGGCAATCACCCCTCCACTTT
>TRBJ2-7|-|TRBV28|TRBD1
CATDLGQPSYEQYF
TGTGCCACCGACCTGGGACAGCCATCCTACGAGCAGTACTTC
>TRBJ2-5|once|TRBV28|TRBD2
CASSPGGTYQETQYF
TGTGCCAGCAGCCCCGGGGGGACGTACCAAGAGACCCAGTACTTC
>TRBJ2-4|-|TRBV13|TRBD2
CASSLGVGSGSPKGNIQYF
TGTGCCAGCAGCTTAGGCGTGGGTAGCGGGAGCCCAAAGGGAAACATTCAGTACTTC
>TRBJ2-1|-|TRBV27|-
CASSLTPFGRGSLNEQFF
TGTGCCAGCAGTTTAACCCCGTTTGGCAGGGGCAGTTTGAATGAGCAGTTCTTC
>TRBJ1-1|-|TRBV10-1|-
CASSSRAPNTEAFF
TGCGCCAGCAGCTCCAGGGCTCCGAACACTGAAGCTTTCTTT
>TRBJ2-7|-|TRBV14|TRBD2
CASSPKGPGEGYYEQYF
TGTGCCAGCAGCCCTAAAGGCCCCGGGGAGGGTTACTACGAGCAGTACTTC
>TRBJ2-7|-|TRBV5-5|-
CASSGDGGYEQYF
TGTGCCAGCAGCGGGGATGGAGGCTACGAGCAGTACTTC
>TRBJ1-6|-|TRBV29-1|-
CSVASQQSHSPLHF
TGCAGCGTTGCAAGTCAACAGTCGCATTCACCCCTCCACTTT
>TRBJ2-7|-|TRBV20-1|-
CSASGGYEQYF
TGCAGTGCTAGTGGAGGTTACGAGCAGTACTTC
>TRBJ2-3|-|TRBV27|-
CAIRRQALPSADPQDTQYF
TGTGCCATTAGGCGACAGGCTTTACCTTCAGCGGACCCCCAGGATACGCAGTATTTT